The 20 T cell receptor beta chains below were found in one sample sequenced in a study of cytomegalovirus exposure and HLA in healthy donors. Repertoires were generated with immunoSEQ multiplex PCR, while TCRdb's copy carries only in-frame clones and drops some. Of about 120,000 clones in the sample, about 85% were seen once. Sequencing used PBMCs. These receptors were collected from a man between 18 and 29 years old in good health and CMV-seropositive.

CDR3 protein: CASRLAGGSDEKLFF. CDR3 nucleotide sequence: TGTGCCAGCAGGTTAGCAGGGGGGTCGGATGAAAAACTGTTTTTT. The chain employs TRBV28 and TRBJ1-4, with TRBD1 matching over 7 bases. Germline V gene sequence: CDR1 MDHEN, CDR2 SYDVKM. V gave up 6 bases and J gave up 6 bases; unmatched junction bases: 10. The CDR3 spans 15 residues.

The rearrangement links TRBV5-1 to TRBJ2-1; the match to TRBD2 covers 7 bases. Germline lookup yields CDR1 SGHRS and CDR2 YFSETQ. This CDR3 region has 15 residues. V gave up 0 bases and J gave up 3 bases; unmatched junction bases: 3. The CDR3 is CASSLDAGDYNEQFF. CDR3 coding DNA: TGCGCCAGCAGCTTGGATGCGGGGGACTACAATGAGCAGTTCTTC.

This clone showed up just once. The V and J genes are TRBV18 and TRBJ2-3; no firm D call. From germline, CDR1 is KGHSH and CDR2 LQKENI. V lost 1 base and J 6 bases, leaving 8 bases between the germline ends. The CDR3 runs to 13 residues. For the CDR3, the DNA is TGTGCCAGCTCACCACTCGCGCTGGATACGCAGTATTTT. Translating gives CASSPLALDTQYF. Full variable domain (outside the CDR3, taken from reference TRBV18 and TRBJ2-3): NAGVMQNPRHLVRRRGQEARLRCSPMKGHSHVYWYRQLPEEGLKFMVYLQKENIIDESGMPKERFSAEFPKEGPSILRIQQVVRGDSAAYFCASSPLALDTQYFGPGTRLTVL.

The chain employs TRBV2 and TRBJ2-1; 8 bases are shared with TRBD1. The CDR3 sequence is 15 residues long. The junction had 7 bases not matched to a gene; V was cut back by 2 bases and J by 7 bases. The germline gives CDR1 SNHLY, CDR2 FYNNEI. The CDR3 here is CASSELDRAGNEQFF. Written as DNA, the CDR3 is TGTGCCAGCAGTGAATTGGACAGGGCTGGAAATGAGCAGTTCTTC.

The V and J genes are TRBV7-9 and TRBJ2-2; TRBD2 matches 7 bases. Germline trimming cut 7 bases from V and 2 bases from J; bases unmatched to any gene: 10. CDR1 is SEHNR and CDR2 is FQNEAQ in the germline V gene (reference sequence). CDR3 size: 16 residues. CDR3: CASITRKRGNTGELFF. As DNA, the CDR3 is TGTGCCAGCATAACTCGAAAGCGGGGAAACACCGGGGAGCTGTTTTTT.

CDR3 DNA sequence: TGTGCCAGCAGTGGATTAGCGGGGGGCTCCTACAATGAGCAGTTCTTC. Encoded protein: CASSGLAGGSYNEQFF. This chain links TRBV28 with TRBJ2-1; 10 nucleotides match TRBD2. The V gene's germline CDR1 is MDHEN and CDR2 SYDVKM. V shed 5 bases, J shed 0 bases, and the junction held 4 bases outside the gene matches. The length of the CDR3 is 16 residues.

The chain combines TRBV7-6 with TRBJ2-5, with 7 bases identical to TRBD1. Trimming at V came to 4 bases and at J to 7 bases, leaving 15 bases not matched to a gene. CDR1 is SGHVS and CDR2 is FNYEAQ in the germline V gene. CDR3 size: 16 residues. The CDR3 bases are TGTGCCAGCAGCTCTCTGGGGGACAGACGAGAGGGGACCCAGTACTTC. Translation gives CASSSLGDRREGTQYF.

The rearrangement joins TRBV6-6 to TRBJ2-5, with D perhaps matching TRBD1 (7 bases). Trimming cost V 7 bases and J 4 bases, with 13 bases left between them. The CDR3 has 13 residues. Germline CDR1 reads MNHNY; CDR2 reads SVGAGI (reference sequence). The DNA of the CDR3 is TGTGCCAGCATCCACAGGGGAGGAGAGACCCAGTACTTC. Protein sequence: CASIHRGGETQYF.

The chain couples TRBV5-6 to TRBJ1-2; weak D call: TRBD1 (6 bases). The ends were cut back, 0 bases at V and 5 bases at J, with 8 bases in the middle. This CDR3 contains 13 residues. Germline assignment: CDR1 SGHDT and CDR2 YYEEEE. Here the CDR3 DNA reads TGTGCCAGCAGCTTGGGGACAGAGTATGGCTACACCTTC. Its protein is CASSLGTEYGYTF. Based on the CDR3 plus reference TRBV5-6 and TRBJ1-2, the full variable domain is DAGVTQSPTHLIKTRGQQVTLRCSPKSGHDTVSWYQQALGQGPQFIFQYYEEEERQRGNFPDRFSGHQFPNYSSELNVNALLLGDSALYLCASSLGTEYGYTFGSGTRLTVV.

The genes are TRBV7-2 and TRBJ1-5; the D gene is possibly TRBD1 (5 bases). Per the germline V gene, CDR1 is SGHTA and CDR2 is FQGNSA. Trimming removed 6 bases from V and 5 bases from J, with 23 bases in between. The CDR3 spans 17 residues. CDR3 DNA: TGTGCCAGCAGTTCCCGGCCTGGGCAGGACAACCATCAGCCCCAGCATTTT. It encodes CASSSRPGQDNHQPQHF.

V and J are TRBV7-9 and TRBJ2-7; 8 nucleotides agree with TRBD1. Germline V lookup: CDR1 SEHNR, CDR2 FQNEAQ (reference sequence). The J segment lost 2 bases and the V segment lost 2 bases, leaving 11 bases of the junction unmatched. This CDR3 is 17 amino acids long. The CDR3 sequence is CASSLRPAGTGTYEQYF. CDR3 nucleotide sequence: TGTGCCAGCAGCTTAAGGCCAGCCGGGACAGGAACCTACGAGCAGTACTTC.

The V gene is TRBV4-3, the J gene TRBJ2-1; 9 nucleotides align to TRBD2. Germline loops: CDR1 LGHNA, CDR2 YSLEER. V lost 4 bases and J lost 3; bases outside the gene matches: 10. CDR3 length: 17 residues. As DNA, the CDR3 is TGCGCCAGCAGCCCCTCTCGACTAGCGGAGCTCTACAATGAGCAGTTCTTC. This sequence encodes CASSPSRLAELYNEQFF.

The V and J genes are TRBV11-2 and TRBJ2-3, with D unresolved. V lost 1 base and J lost 1, with 9 bases in between. This CDR3 comprises 15 residues. Germline lookup yields CDR1 SGHAT and CDR2 FQNNGV. The CDR3 reads CASSLGVGGTDTQYF. CDR3 coding DNA: TGTGCCAGCAGCTTAGGAGTCGGAGGCACAGATACGCAGTATTTT.

The chain has TRBV7-9 and TRBJ1-6; tentatively, D is TRBD1 (6 bases). The CDR3 sequence is 16 residues long. V was pared by 7 bases and J by 1 base, with 14 bases between. The germline V gene encodes CDR1 SEHNR and CDR2 FQNEAQ (reference sequence). In DNA, the CDR3 is TGTGCCAGCACCCGAGGAGACAGGTCCTATAATTCACCCCTCCACTTT. Protein: CASTRGDRSYNSPLHF.

This chain connects TRBV7-6 to TRBJ2-7; 8 bases fit TRBD1. The CDR3 runs 14 residues. Germline V gene sequence: CDR1 SGHVS, CDR2 FNYEAQ. J gave up 0 bases and V 6 bases, and 4 bases lay outside the gene matches. The CDR3 is CASRGTGSSYEQYF. The CDR3 DNA is TGTGCCAGCAGGGGGACAGGAAGCTCCTACGAGCAGTACTTC. The variable domain in full, completed from reference TRBV7-6 and TRBJ2-7, reads GAGVSQSPRYKVTKRGQDVALRCDPISGHVSLYWYRQALGQGPEFLTYFNYEAQQDKSGLPNDRFSAERPEGSISTLTIQRTEQRDSAMYRCASRGTGSSYEQYFGPGTRLTVT.

The chain recombines TRBV4-2 with TRBJ2-7; D is possibly TRBD1 (5 bases). With 2 bases removed from V and 1 base from J, the gap between germline ends came to 12 bases. The CDR3 contains 15 residues. CDR1 is LGHNA, CDR2 YNFKEQ, per germline. The CDR3 is CASSQSKGYSYEQYF. CDR3 DNA sequence: TGTGCCAGCAGCCAATCGAAGGGGTATTCCTACGAGCAGTACTTC.

The genes are TRBV27 and TRBJ2-1; TRBD2 agrees at 10 bases. The CDR3 has 18 amino acids. Germline CDR1 reads MNHEY; CDR2 reads SMNVEV (reference sequence). The V segment lost 3 bases and the J segment 6 bases; nucleotides outside the gene matches: 14. The DNA of the CDR3 is TGTGCCAGCAGTTTCCGGCTAGCGGGGGCTTACCCGACCAATGAGCAGTTCTTC. Translation: CASSFRLAGAYPTNEQFF.

This chain joins TRBV2 and TRBJ2-1; 10 nucleotides line up with TRBD2. Trimming took 3 bases from V and 5 from J; bases not matched to a gene: 10. This CDR3 spans 17 amino acids. Germline assignment: CDR1 SNHLY and CDR2 FYNNEI. CDR3: CASSDHQRGGPHNEQFF. CDR3 nucleotides: TGTGCCAGCAGTGACCATCAGCGGGGGGGACCTCACAATGAGCAGTTCTTC.

The CDR3 sequence is CASTQEGPLNSPLHF. CDR3 nucleotides: TGTGCCAGTACCCAGGAGGGGCCGCTGAATTCACCCCTCCACTTT. The chain has TRBV28 and TRBJ1-6, with D tentatively TRBD1 (5 bases). The CDR3 is made up of 15 amino acids. V dropped 9 bases and J dropped 7 bases, with 19 bases sitting between them. The germline gives CDR1 MDHEN, CDR2 SYDVKM.

The rearrangement uses TRBV6-5 and TRBJ1-2; TRBD1 matches 11 bases. With V trimmed by 0 bases and J by 7 bases, 1 base remained unmatched. The CDR3 sequence is 14 residues long. Germline CDR1 is MNHEY and CDR2 is SVGAGI. The DNA of the CDR3 is TGTGCCAGCAGTTACTCCGGGACAGGGGGTGGCTACACCTTC. It codes for CASSYSGTGGGYTF.